Included here is one TCR beta chain sequence, with context. This record comes from a study of blood T cell repertoires in COVID-19. The wider study: Acute-phase and convalescent COVID-19 samples originated in the United States, Italy and Spain. From T cells, B-cell-depleted T cells, or PBMCs came the material, which was cDNA or gDNA.

Authors' processing steps: Cell counts per sample came from amplifying reference gene primers. Only in-frame clones appear in the TCRdb table, and some are missing; sequencing was by immunoSEQ multiplex PCR. V and J calls and clone size are as listed in that table; D and trimming were resolved from the DNA. The profile shows over 200,000 clones, more than 75% of them singletons. V gave up 4 bases and J gave up 0 bases, with 10 bases separating them. CDR1 and CDR2 (germline): LGHDT, YNNKEL (reference sequence). The CDR3 has 15 amino acids. Input material: peripheral blood. The chain carries TRBV3-1 (or the pseudogene TRBV3-2) and TRBJ1-3; no reliable D call. This TCR was recovered from a man aged 35 to 55 with active or convalescent COVID-19. CDR3 loop: CASSRPGFSGNTIYF. In nucleotides, the CDR3 is TGTGCCAGCAGCCGGCCGGGGTTCTCTGGAAACACCATATATTTT.